This T cell receptor beta chain was captured in a study of blood T cells in healthy people across ages. Together with a sample-barcoded 5' primer, a J-beta primer mix was included in a second PCR lasting about 7 to 11 cycles. TCRdb re-called the 5' RACE reads with MiXCR, one entry per CDR3 protein. The table includes around 1.5 million distinct CDR3 sequences, around 39% detected once. The CDR3 loop spans 14 amino acids. Germline V gene lookup returns CDR1 PRHDT and CDR2 FYEKMQ (reference sequence). The V segment lost 0 bases and the J segment 8 bases; nucleotides outside the gene matches: 6. This clonotype was seen a few times.

This receptor was taken from a woman aged 18-29 years in good health. Sequenced: blood. V and J are TRBV13 and TRBJ1-2, with TRBD1 matching over 7 bases. CDR3 coding DNA: TGTGCCAGCAGCTTAGGCGGACAGGTTGGAGGCTACACCTTC. Protein: CASSLGGQVGGYTF.